Described below is a single T cell receptor (beta chain) sequence and its context. Its antigen target is currently unknown. No clone much larger than this one lies a single base away; base qualities are absent. The data originate from a study of T cell responses to AZD1222 COVID-19 vaccine (dated by TCRdb to 2020 to 2022). Turning to the overall study: AZD1222 recipients given second doses at about 4 weeks or at about 12 weeks were pooled, since spike-specific TCR depth and breadth were not found to differ between the two schedules. A total of roughly 240 trial participants underwent TCR sequencing, of whom about 210 received two doses of AZD1222 and 26 received two doses of the MenACWY control vaccine. Trial participants were enrolled by age into subgroups of 18-55, 56-69 and 70-plus years, and around 150, 29 and 61 TCR-sequenced participants, respectively, were included in these subgroups. The study at large found these results: Participants were mostly white British and included more females than males, and it was suggested by the authors that clonal diversity may have been underestimated. Only a handful of AZD1222 recipients were SARS-CoV-2 seropositive at baseline, limiting conclusions about previously exposed vaccinees. Vaccine-associated CD4 TCRs spanned the whole spike protein, with dominant responses in regions 160-218 and 743-854. No day 14 peak-response samples were available, so repertoires were characterized only after the peak T cell response. The 56-69-year group was small, and its depth increase did not reach significance, likely because of low power. After two AZD1222 doses, spike-specific TCR breadth and depth were significantly higher than at day 0 and than in MenACWY recipients. Reportedly, almost half of the unique spike-specific TCRs recognized epitopes lying outside the regions that are mutated in the B.1.351 and B.1.1.7 variants.

V loses 3 bases of germline sequence and J loses 6 bases, and the interval between the two ends is 14 bases. Inclusive of the bounding cysteine and phenylalanine, the CDR3 is 14 residues long. The CDR3 DNA has 42 bases and is translated from base 1. In the germline V gene (reference sequence), CDR1 corresponds to LNHDA and CDR2 to SQIVND. The CDR3 regions of human TCRbeta chains were analyzed by immunosequencing. Regarding the original processing steps: Repertoire TCRs were checked for matches against a reference library of SARS-CoV-2-specific TCRs that had been generated using the MIRA antigen-specificity platform. Breadth was defined as the fraction of unique TCRs that were SARS-CoV-2-associated, and depth was defined as the fraction of total T cells that were SARS-CoV-2-associated. Using the MIRA data, each spike-specific TCR was assigned both to the spike region to which the TCR was reactive and to a CD4 or CD8 class. Log10-transformed breadth and depth values were compared by one-way ANOVA with Sidak's multiple comparisons tests. TCRdb obtained this table from immuneACCESS and retained in-frame rearrangements with V and J assigned. These tables miss some clones; where compared with another copy, unresolved V genes account for less than half of the shortfall, and the remainder is unexplained. Clonal size and the V and J genes are those of that table, whereas D and trimming came from the DNA. Counted in this sample were 100,000 to 150,000 clones; approximately 92% of them appeared once. The ten largest clones capture approximately 1% of the sample.

The label giving this sample's time point can be read as: baseline before first vaccination. Vaccinee samples came from UK trials COV001 and COV002, including a single-blind randomized controlled phase 2/3 trial of AZD1222 (ChAdOx1 nCoV-19) in healthy adults. For TCRbeta chain sequencing, PBMC samples from trial participants were taken at day 0 and at day 28 after the second dose. The sample in question was peripheral blood, obtained on day 0 of AZD1222 vaccination. The source is an adult in good health. The chain is assembled from TRBV19 and TRBJ1-1; the D gene is unclear. Here is the DNA: TGTGCCAGTAGTATTAGTCCACTATTGGCTGAAGCTTTCTTT. Translated, this gives CASSISPLLAEAFF.